Listed here are 30 T cell receptor beta chains from one sample, sequenced in a study of T cells in Graves' hyperthyroidism and ophthalmopathy. Amplified TCR beta CDR3 regions derived from RNA transcripts. When the TCR CDR3 underwent first-round RT-PCR, the HTBI primer set was used. TCRdb used MiXCR to reprocess the multiplex PCR reads, holding one entry per CDR3 protein. The sample yields about 660,000 distinct CDR3 sequences, roughly 46% seen once. The specimen was peripheral blood or thyroid tissue (not recorded which). The receptors stem from an adult man with Graves' disease, either hyperthyroidism or ophthalmopathy (not recorded which).

The CDR3 here is CASSRDRGRGNEKLFF. In DNA, the CDR3 is TGTGCCAGCAGCCGAGACAGGGGGCGCGGAAATGAAAAACTGTTTTTT. The chain recombines TRBV7-2 with TRBJ1-4, with 10 bases matching TRBD1. This CDR3 contains 16 residues. V dropped 5 bases and J dropped 5; count of bases not matched to a gene: 8. Germline V CDR1 and CDR2: SGHTA, FQGNSA.

This clonotype was detected many times. The chain joins TRBV7-2 to TRBJ2-5; 8 nucleotides match TRBD2. CDR1 is SGHTA, CDR2 FQGNSA, per germline. V lost 0 bases to trimming and J lost 5 bases; unmatched junction nucleotides: 8. The CDR3 totals 16 residues. CDR3: CASSLAGGGQVETQYF. The CDR3 DNA reads as TGTGCCAGCAGCTTAGCAGGCGGGGGGCAGGTTGAGACCCAGTACTTC.

V is TRBV7-2 and J is TRBJ2-7; the match to TRBD2 covers 8 bases. CDR1 SGHTA and CDR2 FQGNSA come from the germline V gene. V lost 2 bases, J lost 5 bases, and 5 bases stayed unmatched. The CDR3 is made up of 14 amino acids. CDR3 residues: CASSLRTSIDEQYF. In nucleotides, the CDR3 is TGTGCCAGCAGCTTAAGGACTAGCATCGACGAGCAGTACTTC.

This chain links TRBV20-1 with TRBJ2-5, with TRBD2 identical over 8 bases. V dropped 6 bases and J dropped 2; count of bases not matched to a gene: 8. The V gene's germline CDR1 is DFQATT and CDR2 SNEGSKA (reference sequence). CDR3 length equals 14 residues. CDR3 in DNA: TGCAGTGCAGGGCTCACTAGCGGACAAGAGACCCAGTACTTC. Protein product: CSAGLTSGQETQYF.

The chain employs TRBV7-2 and TRBJ2-5, with TRBD2 identical over 7 bases. Germline lookup yields CDR1 SGHTA and CDR2 FQGNSA. CDR3 length: 14 amino acids. Trimming cost V 5 bases and J 2 bases; bases outside gene matches: 5. The CDR3 reads CASSRSSGQETQYF. For the CDR3, the DNA is TGTGCCAGCAGCCGGTCTAGCGGACAAGAGACCCAGTACTTC.

This clonotype has a count of ten or more. This sequence joins TRBV7-9 and TRBJ1-4, with no clear D. Germline loops: CDR1 SEHNR, CDR2 FQNEAQ (reference sequence). CDR3 length: 13 residues. Trimming pared 2 bases from V and 8 bases from J, leaving 9 bases between. The chain's CDR3 is CASSLPPAEKLFF. The CDR3 coding sequence is TGTGCCAGCAGCTTACCCCCGGCGGAAAAACTGTTTTTT.

This clonotype was recorded many times. The gene calls are TRBV20-1 and TRBJ1-1; 7 bases align to TRBD1. Germline V gene sequence: CDR1 DFQATT, CDR2 SNEGSKA (reference sequence). Trimming at V came to 6 bases and at J to 5 bases, leaving 9 bases not matched to a gene. The CDR3 totals 13 residues. Here the CDR3 reads CSARQGSWTEAFF. DNA for the CDR3: TGCAGTGCCAGACAGGGCTCTTGGACTGAAGCTTTCTTT.

The chain uses TRBV6-6 and TRBJ2-7; D gene uncertain. The length of the CDR3 is 13 residues. V was trimmed by 4 bases and J by 3 bases, leaving 10 bases between them. The germline gives CDR1 MNHNY, CDR2 SVGAGI (reference sequence). CDR3 nucleotides: TGTGCCAGCAGTTCCGTGGACGGCTACGAGCAGTACTTC. It translates to CASSSVDGYEQYF.

The chain links TRBV7-4 to TRBJ2-7; 11 bases agree with TRBD1. Per germline, CDR1 SGHVT and CDR2 SQSDAQ. V trimming: 7 bases; J trimming: 3 bases; junction bases outside the gene matches: 11. The CDR3 totals 16 residues. CDR3 bases: TGTGCCAGCAACACACGACGGGACAGGGGGGACTACGAGCAGTACTTC. It codes for CASNTRRDRGDYEQYF.

Note on this clonotype: With a much larger clone just one base away, this may be a read error. The CDR3 does not end in the conserved phenylalanine or tryptophan, so this is likely a read error. V is TRBV2 and J is TRBJ1-1; D is unresolved. The ends were cut back, 2 bases at V and 0 bases at J, with 7 bases in the middle. The CDR3 consists of 14 residues. The V gene's germline CDR1 is SNHLY and CDR2 FYNNEI. The CDR3 is CASSEQRLNTEAFL. The CDR3 nucleotides read TGTGCCAGCAGTGAACAAAGACTGAACACTGAAGCTTTCCTT.

There are many counts of this clonotype. The chain joins TRBV10-3 to TRBJ1-1; 9 nucleotides agree with TRBD1. Germline V gene sequence: CDR1 ENHRY, CDR2 SYGVKD. The CDR3 extends over 14 amino acids. With V trimmed by 4 bases and J by 6 bases, 6 bases remained unmatched. The CDR3, as DNA: TGTGCCATCAGTGGACAACAGGGGGCCGCTGAAGCTTTCTTT. This codes for CAISGQQGAAEAFF.

This clonotype was found once. V is TRBV12-3 or TRBV12-4 and J is TRBJ1-3; 9 nucleotides match TRBD1. The CDR3 consists of 17 residues. The V segment lost 5 bases and the J segment 3 bases; nucleotides outside the gene matches: 11. CDR3 amino acids: CASSPLPGTGFGNTIYF. CDR3 DNA sequence: TGTGCCAGCAGTCCCCTTCCCGGGACAGGGTTTGGAAACACCATATATTTT.

This clonotype was seen a single time. Since a much larger clone is just one base distant, this may be a read error. This chain connects TRBV5-1 to TRBJ2-6; unclear D gene. Deletions cut 2 bases from V and 2 bases from J, with 8 bases between. In germline, CDR1 is SGHRS, CDR2 YFSETQ. This CDR3 is built from 15 residues. This chain's CDR3 is CASSLPEPGANVLTF. CDR3 in DNA: TGCGCCAGCAGCTTACCAGAACCTGGGGCCAACGTCCTGACTTTC. Supplemented by reference TRBV5-1 and TRBJ2-6, the full variable domain reads KAGVTQTPRYLIKTRGQQVTLSCSPISGHRSVSWYQQTPGQGLQFLFEYFSETQRNKGNFPGRFSGRQFSNSRSEMNVSTLELGDSALYLCASSLPEPGANVLTFGAGSRLTVL.

The rearrangement joins TRBV7-2 to TRBJ1-2, with TRBD1 matching 9 bases. The CDR3 has 15 residues. CDR1 is SGHTA and CDR2 is FQGNSA in the germline V gene. Trimming at V came to 2 bases and at J to 5 bases, leaving 6 bases not matched to a gene. CDR3 loop: CASSLSLGQGYGYTF. Written as DNA, the CDR3 is TGTGCCAGCAGCTTAAGCCTGGGACAGGGTTATGGCTACACCTTC.

This clonotype has just one count. Just one base apart from a much larger clone, this may be a read error. This rearrangement joins TRBV10-2 to TRBJ1-2, with no clear D. The CDR3 spans 15 residues. Between the trimmed V and J ends, which lost 5 bases and 8 bases, there was a span of 21 bases. Germline CDR1 is WSHSY and CDR2 is SAAADI. CDR3 amino acids: CASSQPVGLAYGYTF. DNA of the CDR3: TGCGCCAGCAGTCAGCCAGTAGGGCTGGCCTACGGCTACACCTTC.

The chain carries TRBV12-3 or TRBV12-4 and TRBJ2-7; 9 bases match TRBD1. The J segment lost 5 bases and the V segment lost 6 bases, leaving 5 bases of the junction unmatched. The CDR3 spans 13 residues. This CDR3 is CASSTGGLDEQYF. In DNA, the CDR3 is TGTGCCAGCAGCACAGGGGGCCTGGACGAGCAGTACTTC.

This chain joins TRBV12-3 or TRBV12-4 and TRBJ1-1; 7 bases are shared with TRBD1. After removal of 5 bases from V and 3 bases from J, the junction contained 6 bases not matched to a gene. The CDR3 runs 14 residues. This CDR3 is CASSPGQIYTEAFF. For the CDR3, the DNA is TGTGCCAGCAGTCCGGGACAGATATACACTGAAGCTTTCTTT.

This clonotype was counted ten times or more. The J gene is TRBJ1-1, the V gene TRBV10-3; TRBD1 aligns across 10 bases. Germline V gene sequence: CDR1 ENHRY, CDR2 SYGVKD. V trimming: 6 bases; J trimming: 7 bases; junction bases outside the gene matches: 5. The CDR3 loop spans 13 amino acids. Here the CDR3 reads CAISRGQGNEAFF. CDR3 nucleotides: TGTGCCATCAGCCGGGGACAGGGGAATGAAGCTTTCTTT.

For this clonotype: A single base separates this from a much larger clone, so it may be a read error. The conserved phenylalanine or tryptophan normally closing the CDR3 is absent here, so this likely arose from a read error. The V gene is TRBV6-5, the J gene TRBJ1-1; D is ambiguous. V lost 8 bases, J lost 1 base, and 11 bases lay in between. The CDR3 covers 13 residues. Germline lookup yields CDR1 MNHEY and CDR2 SVGAGI. DNA of the CDR3: TGTGCCAGCCGTCGAGCGGAGAACACTGAAGCTTTCCTT. It encodes CASRRAENTEAFL.

Many counts were recorded for this clonotype. J is TRBJ1-5 and V is TRBV7-6; 10 nucleotides align to TRBD1. Germline assignment: CDR1 SGHVS and CDR2 FNYEAQ. This CDR3 has 13 residues. After removal of 5 bases from V and 7 bases from J, the junction contained 2 bases not matched to a gene. CDR3 in DNA: TGTGCCAGCAGCGCGGACAGGGGGCAGCCCCAGCATTTT. Its translation is CASSADRGQPQHF.

This clonotype was seen more than once but under ten times. J is TRBJ1-6 and V is TRBV7-8; TRBD1 agrees at 10 bases. V was clipped by 6 bases and J by 6 bases; unmatched bases: 11. Germline-derived CDR1 and CDR2 are SGHVS and FQNEAQ. The CDR3 has 17 residues. CDR3 region: CASRWGGTGASNSPLHF. CDR3 nucleotides: TGTGCCAGCAGGTGGGGGGGGACAGGGGCAAGTAATTCACCCCTCCACTTT.

This chain connects TRBV15 to TRBJ1-2; maybe TRBD1 (6 bases). This CDR3 contains 16 residues. CDR1 is LNHNV, CDR2 YYDKDF, per germline (reference sequence). V was shortened by 3 bases and J by 1 base, with 15 bases between the two germline ends. DNA for the CDR3: TGTGCCACCAGCAGCGTTGAAACAGGGCTTAACTATGGCTACACCTTC. It specifies CATSSVETGLNYGYTF.

The chain has TRBV7-8 and TRBJ1-6, with 8 bases that match TRBD1. Trimming took 4 bases from V and 10 from J; bases not matched to a gene: 3. The CDR3 extends over 13 amino acids. The germline V gene encodes CDR1 SGHVS and CDR2 FQNEAQ. DNA for the CDR3: TGTGCCAGCAGCTCACGGACAGGGTCACCCCTCCACTTT. This gives the protein CASSSRTGSPLHF.

This chain uses TRBV12-3 or TRBV12-4 with TRBJ1-1; 8 bases align to TRBD1. With 2 bases clipped from V and 4 bases from J, the junction kept 6 bases outside the gene matches. This CDR3 has 15 residues. The CDR3 coding sequence is TGTGCCAGCAGTTTACAGGGGGCGCCGGTCACTGAAGCTTTCTTT. Translation: CASSLQGAPVTEAFF.

This clonotype was seen only a few times. V is TRBV6-5 and J is TRBJ2-6; no definite D call. The ends were cut back, 5 bases at V and 4 bases at J, with 6 bases in the middle. Germline V CDR1 and CDR2: MNHEY, SVGAGI. The CDR3 is 13 amino acids. CDR3 sequence reads: CASSATGANVLTF. Here the CDR3 DNA reads TGTGCCAGCAGTGCTACAGGGGCCAACGTCCTGACTTTC.

This chain joins TRBV6-5 and TRBJ1-1; unclear D gene. Germline V gives CDR1 MNHEY, CDR2 SVGAGI. The CDR3 runs 11 residues. V was cut by 2 bases and J by 7 bases, with 5 bases left in between. The CDR3 bases are TGTGCCAGCAGTTACCTGGGTGAAGCTTTCTTT. Translated: CASSYLGEAFF.

This clonotype turned up a few times. CDR3 DNA sequence: TGTGCCAGCAGCGTAGAAGCTGACGACCTTAACTATGGCTACACCTTC. Protein sequence: CASSVEADDLNYGYTF. V gene TRBV9 combines with J gene TRBJ1-2; D uncertain. Trimming took off 0 bases at V and 1 base at J, with 13 bases between the two ends. This CDR3 is built from 16 residues. The V gene's germline CDR1 is SGDLS and CDR2 YYNGEE.

As regards this clonotype: Because it lacks the conserved phenylalanine or tryptophan at the end, this CDR3 is likely a read error. The gene calls are TRBV10-3 and TRBJ1-2; D possibly corresponds to TRBD1 (5 bases). CDR1 is ENHRY and CDR2 is SYGVKD in the germline V gene. The CDR3 totals 16 residues. The CDR3 spells CAISESGRNNLYGYTV. The CDR3 nucleotides are TGCGCCATCAGTGAGTCGGGACGGAATAACCTCTATGGCTACACCGTC.

The CDR3 sequence is CASSYSTGSGSPLHF. In DNA form, the CDR3 reads TGTGCCAGCAGTTACTCGACAGGGTCTGGATCACCCCTCCACTTT. The chain employs TRBV6-5 and TRBJ1-6; TRBD1 matches 7 bases. This CDR3 is 15 amino acids long. J lost 10 bases, V lost 0 bases, and 6 bases had no gene match. CDR1 and CDR2 from the germline V gene are MNHEY and SVGAGI.

This clonotype was observed a few times. J is TRBJ2-7 and V is TRBV29-1; 8 nucleotides align to TRBD2. Germline V gene data show CDR1 as SQVTM and CDR2 as ANQGSEA. V shed 7 bases and J 2 bases; nucleotides not matched to a gene: 4. The CDR3 is 12 amino acids. The CDR3 sequence: CSAAAGAYEQYF. CDR3 DNA: TGCAGCGCCGCAGCGGGGGCCTACGAGCAGTACTTC.